This entry lists 12 T cell receptor beta chains sequenced from one sample in a study of T cell responses to AZD1222 COVID-19 vaccine (dated by TCRdb to the early 2020s). The library relied on the immunoSEQ multiplex PCR assay. Sourced from immuneACCESS, this table was stored by TCRdb with only in-frame sequences that have V and J called. A share of the clones is absent; for the studies checked, an unresolved V gene accounts for under half, and the remainder has no known explanation. The sample profile shows 150,000 or so clones; about 90% of them were found once. The biggest ten clones account for 3.8% of the sample. Interpreted using the paper, the time point label stands for: about 28 days (+/-7) after the second vaccine dose. Sequenced material: peripheral blood, taken 28 days after the second AZD1222 dose. Receptor source: an adult who received the AZD1222 COVID-19 vaccine.

The V call is TRBV18, the J call TRBJ1-2; weak D call: TRBD1 (5 bases). The CDR3 has 15 amino acids. Trimming removed 1 base at V and 6 bases at J, with 15 bases between. The V gene's germline CDR1 is KGHSH and CDR2 LQKENI. CDR3 region: CASSPQGGRVDGYTF. CDR3 in DNA: TGTGCCAGCTCACCACAAGGCGGCAGGGTTGATGGCTACACCTTC.

The chain uses TRBV10-2 and TRBJ2-1, with 13 positions matching TRBD2. Germline V CDR1 and CDR2: WSHSY, SAAADI. The CDR3 runs 15 residues. V gave up 5 bases and J gave up 7 bases; unmatched junction bases: 5. The CDR3: CASSTPGLAGNEQFF. The DNA for the CDR3 is TGCGCCAGCAGTACCCCGGGACTAGCGGGAAATGAGCAGTTCTTC.

The gene calls are TRBV5-4 and TRBJ2-2, with 11 bases that match TRBD2. Trimming at V came to 4 bases and at J to 4 bases, leaving 6 bases not matched to a gene. This CDR3 is 16 amino acids long. Germline-derived CDR1 and CDR2 are SGHNT and YYREEE (reference sequence). This CDR3 is CASSRTSGSGTGELFF. The CDR3 DNA reads as TGTGCCAGCAGCAGAACTAGCGGGAGCGGCACCGGGGAGCTGTTTTTT.

J is TRBJ2-5 and V is TRBV5-1; D may be TRBD1 or TRBD2 (5 bases each). Trimming took off 3 bases at V and 4 bases at J, with 13 bases between the two ends. The CDR3 contains 14 residues. Germline V gene lookup returns CDR1 SGHRS and CDR2 YFSETQ. For the CDR3, the DNA is TGCGCCAGCAGCTGGGACCCAGGGACAGAGACCCAGTACTTC. Amino acid sequence: CASSWDPGTETQYF.

The table lists this clone with a count of one. The chain combines TRBV19 with TRBJ1-2, with TRBD1 as a possible D gene (5 bases). CDR3 length: 15 residues. V dropped 5 bases and J dropped 0 bases, with 13 bases sitting between them. Germline loops: CDR1 LNHDA, CDR2 SQIVND (reference sequence). The CDR3 bases are TGTGCCAGTAGTTCCCCAGGGCTTACTAACTATGGCTACACCTTC. Encoded protein: CASSSPGLTNYGYTF.

The chain links TRBV7-9 to TRBJ2-1, with TRBD1 matching 7 bases. Germline-derived CDR1 and CDR2 are SEHNR and FQNEAQ (reference sequence). The CDR3 contains 14 residues. V lost 3 bases to trimming and J lost 9 bases; unmatched junction nucleotides: 8. CDR3 coding DNA: TGTGCCAGCAGCTTCGGACAGGTAAACCCTGAGCAGTTCTTC. This gives the protein CASSFGQVNPEQFF.

The rearrangement uses TRBV27 and TRBJ2-3, with 9 bases aligning to TRBD2. V shed 2 bases, J shed 2 bases, and the junction held 5 bases outside the gene matches. The germline CDR1 and CDR2 sequences are MNHEY and SMNVEV (reference sequence). The CDR3 consists of 16 residues. CDR3 region: CASSLGASGNTDTQYF. The CDR3 bases are TGTGCCAGCAGTTTAGGGGCTAGCGGGAACACAGATACGCAGTATTTT.

In nucleotides, the CDR3 is TGTGCCAGCAGTGACTCGTCCAGTGGGACGTCAACACCCCTCCACTTT. Protein product: CASSDSSSGTSTPLHF. This sequence joins TRBV6-4 and TRBJ1-6; TRBD1 might be the D (5 bases). V was shortened by 0 bases and J by 11 bases, with 17 bases between the two germline ends. The CDR3 is made up of 16 amino acids. Looked up from germline, CDR1 is MRHNA and CDR2 is SNTAGT.

This clone was observed once. The rearrangement uses TRBV3-1 (or the pseudogene TRBV3-2) and TRBJ2-5; D gene unclear. CDR1 LGHDT and CDR2 YNNKEL come from the germline V gene (reference sequence). Between the trimmed V and J ends, which lost 0 bases and 7 bases, there was a span of 9 bases. This CDR3 contains 13 residues. The CDR3 is CASSQDSQVTQYF. Written as DNA, the CDR3 is TGTGCCAGCAGCCAAGATTCTCAGGTGACCCAGTACTTC.

The CDR3 nucleotides read TGTGCCAGCAGCTTAGGGACTAGCGGGGGATCGGAGACCCAGTACTTC. It specifies CASSLGTSGGSETQYF. V and J are TRBV7-6 and TRBJ2-5; TRBD2 aligns across 13 bases. The length of the CDR3 is 16 residues. The V gene's germline CDR1 is SGHVS and CDR2 FNYEAQ. The V segment lost 1 base and the J segment 5 bases; nucleotides outside the gene matches: 4.

This clone was seen once. The rearrangement joins TRBV7-7 to TRBJ2-5; D possibly uses TRBD1 or TRBD2 (7 bases each). The germline V gene encodes CDR1 SSHAT and CDR2 FNYEAQ (reference sequence). V dropped 5 bases and J dropped 0 bases, with 16 bases sitting between them. The CDR3 consists of 16 residues. This CDR3 is CASSRPGGTDQETQYF. The CDR3 DNA reads TGTGCCAGCAGCCGCCCCGGGGGGACAGACCAAGAGACCCAGTACTTC.

This clone was seen just once. The chain has TRBV11-3 and TRBJ1-4, with TRBD1 identical over 10 bases. The CDR3 has 16 residues. CDR1 is SGHNT, CDR2 YENEEA, per germline. V shed 1 base, J shed 4 bases, and the junction held 3 bases outside the gene matches. CDR3 bases: TGTGCCAGCAGCTTAGGCGGGGACAGGGGTAATGAAAAACTGTTTTTT. It translates to CASSLGGDRGNEKLFF.